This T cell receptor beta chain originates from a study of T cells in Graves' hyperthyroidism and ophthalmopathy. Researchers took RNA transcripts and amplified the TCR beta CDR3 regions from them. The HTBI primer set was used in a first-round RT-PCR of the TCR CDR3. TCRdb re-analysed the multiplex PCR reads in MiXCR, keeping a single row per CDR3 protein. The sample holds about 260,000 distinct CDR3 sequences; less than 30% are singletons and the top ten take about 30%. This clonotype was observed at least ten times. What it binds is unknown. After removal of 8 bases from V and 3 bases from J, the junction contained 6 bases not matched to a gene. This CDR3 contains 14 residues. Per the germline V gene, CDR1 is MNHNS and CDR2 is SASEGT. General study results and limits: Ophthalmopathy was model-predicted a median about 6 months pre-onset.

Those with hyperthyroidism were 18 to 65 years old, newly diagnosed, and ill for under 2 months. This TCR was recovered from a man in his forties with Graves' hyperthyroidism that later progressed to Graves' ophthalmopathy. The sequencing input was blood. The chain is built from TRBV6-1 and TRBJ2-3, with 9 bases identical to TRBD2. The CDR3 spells CASGGRGRTDTQYF. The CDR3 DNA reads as TGTGCCAGCGGCGGGAGGGGGCGTACAGATACGCAGTATTTT.